A single sample gave rise to the 20 T cell receptor beta chains below, sequenced in a study of shared clonotypes between healthy human individuals. TCRdb's table, derived via immunoSEQ multiplex PCR, lists solely in-frame clones and lacks some. The table records approximately 500,000 clones, 60% to 80% of them present only once. The sample was PBMCs. The receptors were gathered from a woman in her 40s in good health. Some clones in this sample may be carry-over from other donors' samples.

The V and J genes are TRBV5-6 and TRBJ1-4; D unresolved. V lost 0 bases and J lost 5, with 5 bases in between. This CDR3 comprises 13 residues. The germline CDR1 and CDR2 sequences are SGHDT and YYEEEE. This CDR3 is CASSLGLNEKLFF. The CDR3 region has the DNA TGTGCCAGCAGCTTGGGGCTAAATGAAAAACTGTTTTTT.

This clone was picked up a small number of times. The chain uses TRBV7-2 and TRBJ1-2; D possibly corresponds to TRBD1 (5 bases). There are 13 residues in the CDR3. V was clipped by 2 bases and J by 3 bases, with 7 bases between them. From germline, CDR1 is SGHTA and CDR2 FQGNSA. CDR3 coding DNA: TGTGCCAGCAGCTTAAGAGGGGACTATGGCTACACCTTC. Amino acid sequence: CASSLRGDYGYTF.

The rearrangement links TRBV28 to TRBJ2-7; no firm D call. CDR1 is MDHEN and CDR2 is SYDVKM in the germline V gene. Trimming shortened V by 5 bases and J by 0 bases, and 14 bases separated the two germline ends. The CDR3 extends over 15 amino acids. CDR3 sequence (DNA): TGTGCCAGCAGTCCGAAAAGATGGAACTCCTACGAGCAGTACTTC. Translating it yields CASSPKRWNSYEQYF.

The genes are TRBV5-4 and TRBJ2-7; either TRBD1 or TRBD2 may fit D (5 bases each). Looked up from germline, CDR1 is SGHNT and CDR2 is YYREEE (reference sequence). Trimming stripped 4 bases from V and 4 bases from J, with 15 bases between. This CDR3 has 14 amino acids. The CDR3 DNA sequence: TGTGCCAGCAGCCGCCGGGACGCCCAATACGAGCAGTACTTC. It specifies CASSRRDAQYEQYF.

The chain carries TRBV2 and TRBJ2-7, with TRBD2 matching 9 bases. Germline CDR1 SNHLY, CDR2 FYNNEI. The CDR3 runs to 16 residues. The trim removed 5 bases at V and 7 bases at J, leaving 15 bases unmatched. CDR3 nucleotide sequence: TGTGCCAGCAGTTTTAGCGGGAGTCCCCTCATGGGAGAGCAGTACTTC. It codes for CASSFSGSPLMGEQYF.

The chain employs TRBV6-1 and TRBJ1-5, with 8 bases fitting TRBD1. The germline CDR1 and CDR2 sequences are MNHNS and SASEGT. The CDR3 length is 13 residues. The trim removed 6 bases at V and 10 bases at J, leaving 8 bases unmatched. CDR3 loop: CASSPTGVQPQHF. CDR3 coding DNA: TGTGCCAGCAGCCCGACAGGGGTCCAACCCCAGCATTTT.

This clone was seen only once. Other nucleotide sequences in the sample specify the same CDR3. V is TRBV10-3 and J is TRBJ2-5, with D tentatively TRBD2 (5 bases). CDR1 and CDR2 (germline): ENHRY, SYGVKD. The ends were cut back, 5 bases at V and 2 bases at J, with 12 bases in the middle. This CDR3 has 14 residues. In DNA, the CDR3 is TGTGCCATCAGTCCTACGGGCGGGCAAGAGACCCAGTACTTC. This codes for CAISPTGGQETQYF.

The chain joins TRBV13 to TRBJ2-1; possibly TRBD1 for D (7 bases). Trimming took 5 bases from V and 8 from J, leaving 16 bases between them. CDR3 length: 14 amino acids. Germline CDR1 PRHDT, CDR2 FYEKMQ (reference sequence). The CDR3 reads CASSIDREVYEQFF. The CDR3 DNA follows: TGTGCCAGCAGCATAGACAGGGAGGTATATGAGCAGTTCTTC.

The chain links TRBV28 to TRBJ1-2; D might be TRBD1 (5 bases). CDR3 length: 12 amino acids. With 6 bases removed from V and 7 bases from J, the gap between germline ends came to 12 bases. The germline V gene has CDR1 MDHEN and CDR2 SYDVKM. This CDR3 is CASRPGGGGYTF. The CDR3 DNA reads as TGTGCCAGCAGACCGGGCGGGGGTGGCTACACCTTC.

The rearrangement uses TRBV2 and TRBJ2-5, with 7 bases that match TRBD2. TRBJ2-7 explains the end of the DNA better; the J call may be wrong. Germline loops: CDR1 SNHLY, CDR2 FYNNEI. This CDR3 is 15 amino acids long. In DNA form, the CDR3 reads TGTGCCAGCAGTGTGTTGGGGGGGAAGTGGTACGAGCAGTACTTC. Translation: CASSVLGGKWYEQYF.

CDR3: CASSAGHGRVSGANVLTF. CDR3 DNA: TGTGCCAGCAGTGCGGGACACGGCAGGGTTTCTGGGGCCAACGTCCTGACTTTC. J is TRBJ2-6 and V is TRBV25-1, with a possible D match to TRBD1 (6 bases). V lost 4 bases and J lost 1, with 17 bases in between. The germline V gene encodes CDR1 MGHDK and CDR2 SYGVNS. The CDR3 runs to 18 residues. The variable domain in full, completed from reference TRBV25-1 and TRBJ2-6, reads EADIYQTPRYLVIGTGKKITLECSQTMGHDKMYWYQQDPGMELHLIHYSYGVNSTEKGDLSSESTVSRIRTEHFPLTLESARPSHTSQYLCASSAGHGRVSGANVLTFGAGSRLTVL.

The gene calls are TRBV30 and TRBJ1-1; 7 bases match TRBD1. The CDR3 runs 13 residues. Germline V lookup: CDR1 GTSNPN, CDR2 SVGIG (reference sequence). V lost 2 bases, J lost 1 base, and 1 base stayed unmatched. CDR3 nucleotide sequence: TGTGCCTGGAGTCGACAGGGGAACACTGAAGCTTTCTTT. This gives the protein CAWSRQGNTEAFF.

This chain connects TRBV11-2 to TRBJ2-1; 8 bases map to TRBD2. With 5 bases clipped from V and 1 base from J, the junction kept 10 bases outside the gene matches. The germline CDR1 and CDR2 sequences are SGHAT and FQNNGV. The CDR3 extends over 17 amino acids. DNA of the CDR3: TGTGCCAGCAGCCCTGGGTTAGCGGGACCTTCCTACAATGAGCAGTTCTTC. Its protein product is CASSPGLAGPSYNEQFF.

The genes are TRBV5-5 and TRBJ2-6, with TRBD2 identical over 12 bases. Unmatched junction bases numbered 4, after V lost 6 bases and J lost 0 bases. The germline V gene encodes CDR1 SGHKS and CDR2 YYEKEE (reference sequence). The CDR3 extends over 17 amino acids. CDR3 residues: CASNRLAGDSGANVLTF. In nucleotides, the CDR3 is TGTGCCAGCAACCGACTAGCGGGAGACTCTGGGGCCAACGTCCTGACTTTC.

The V gene is TRBV27, the J gene TRBJ1-4; D uncertain. V shed 5 bases and J shed 6 bases, with 16 bases lying between them. The CDR3 runs to 15 residues. Per the germline V gene, CDR1 is MNHEY and CDR2 is SMNVEV (reference sequence). CDR3 residues: CASSPLWGRDEKLFF. CDR3 coding DNA: TGTGCCAGCAGTCCACTATGGGGAAGAGATGAAAAACTGTTTTTT.

This clone is a singleton in its sample. The chain couples TRBV7-3 to TRBJ2-1; 11 bases fit TRBD2. V lost 6 bases to trimming and J lost 4 bases; unmatched junction nucleotides: 11. Per the germline V gene, CDR1 is SGHTA and CDR2 is FQGTGA. CDR3 length equals 17 residues. CDR3 DNA: TGTGCCAGCAGGTCTAGCGGGAGGCTTCATCCTTACAATGAGCAGTTCTTC. It codes for CASRSSGRLHPYNEQFF.

This clone has a handful of counts. The rearrangement joins TRBV10-1 to TRBJ2-5; 8 bases map to TRBD2. The CDR3 totals 13 residues. The germline V gene encodes CDR1 WNHNN and CDR2 SYGVQD (reference sequence). V shed 6 bases, J shed 3 bases, and the junction held 3 bases outside the gene matches. The CDR3 is CASRRREEETQYF. CDR3 in DNA: TGCGCCAGCAGACGGCGGGAGGAAGAGACCCAGTACTTC.

The chain is built from TRBV7-6 and TRBJ2-5; the D gene is possibly TRBD2 (6 bases). The CDR3 has 14 amino acids. Trimming left V 3 bases short and J 2 bases short, with 10 bases between. Germline V gene sequence: CDR1 SGHVS, CDR2 FNYEAQ. The CDR3 protein is CASSLGGVQETQYF. The CDR3 DNA is TGTGCCAGCAGCTTGGGGGGAGTACAAGAGACCCAGTACTTC.

V gene TRBV4-2 combines with J gene TRBJ2-1; 11 nucleotides line up with TRBD2. The CDR3 covers 16 residues. The germline CDR1 and CDR2 sequences are LGHNA and YNFKEQ. V lost 2 bases, J lost 6 bases, and 6 bases stayed unmatched. CDR3 nucleotides: TGTGCCAGCAGCCAACGGGCACTAGCGGGAGCCAATGAGCAGTTCTTC. It yields the protein CASSQRALAGANEQFF.

This clone was seen only once. This chain joins TRBV18 and TRBJ2-2, with D unclear. Germline-derived CDR1 and CDR2 are KGHSH and LQKENI. The ends were cut back, 3 bases at V and 4 bases at J, with 6 bases in the middle. CDR3 size: 13 residues. The CDR3 is CASSPDGTGELFF. CDR3 bases: TGTGCCAGCTCACCTGACGGCACCGGGGAGCTGTTTTTT.